The table lists the clone carrying this TCR beta chain with many counts. Its antigen is not identified. The sample comes from a study of T cells in Graves' hyperthyroidism and ophthalmopathy. RNA transcripts provided the source from which TCR beta CDR3 regions were amplified. RT-PCR in the first round (using the HTBI primer set) targeted the TCR CDR3. TCRdb ran MiXCR on the multiplex PCR reads and lists one entry per CDR3 protein. The table shows 550,000 to 800,000 distinct CDR3 sequences, with approximately 15% occurring only once. The V segment lost 1 base and the J segment 6 bases; nucleotides outside the gene matches: 5. Germline loops: CDR1 MNHEY, CDR2 SMNVEV (reference sequence). The CDR3 has 15 amino acids. Study findings and constraints: The blood repertoire included most of the expanded thyroid clonotypes above 0.001.

The sequence derives from a man in his fifties or sixties with Graves' hyperthyroidism. Source material: blood. The chain couples TRBV27 to TRBJ2-7; 11 bases align to TRBD1. As DNA, the CDR3 is TGTGCCAGCAGTTTATGGGGACAGGGGGGAGGCGAGCAGTACTTC. Its protein product is CASSLWGQGGGEQYF.